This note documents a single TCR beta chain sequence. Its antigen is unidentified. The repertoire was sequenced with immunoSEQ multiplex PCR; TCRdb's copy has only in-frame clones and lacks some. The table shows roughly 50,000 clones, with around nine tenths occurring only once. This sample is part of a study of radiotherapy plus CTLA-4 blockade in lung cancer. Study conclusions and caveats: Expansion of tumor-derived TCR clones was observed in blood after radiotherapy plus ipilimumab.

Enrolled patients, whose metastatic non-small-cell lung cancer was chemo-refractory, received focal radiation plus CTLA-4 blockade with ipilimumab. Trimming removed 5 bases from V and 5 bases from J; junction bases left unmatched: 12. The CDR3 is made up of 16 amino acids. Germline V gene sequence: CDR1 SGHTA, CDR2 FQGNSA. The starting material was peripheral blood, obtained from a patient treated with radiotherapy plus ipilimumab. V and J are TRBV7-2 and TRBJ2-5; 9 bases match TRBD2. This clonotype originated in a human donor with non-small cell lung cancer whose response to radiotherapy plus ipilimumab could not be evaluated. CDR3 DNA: TGTGCCAGCAGCGTCCAGCGGGAGGCCTCGGGGGAGACCCAGTACTTC. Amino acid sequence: CASSVQREASGETQYF.